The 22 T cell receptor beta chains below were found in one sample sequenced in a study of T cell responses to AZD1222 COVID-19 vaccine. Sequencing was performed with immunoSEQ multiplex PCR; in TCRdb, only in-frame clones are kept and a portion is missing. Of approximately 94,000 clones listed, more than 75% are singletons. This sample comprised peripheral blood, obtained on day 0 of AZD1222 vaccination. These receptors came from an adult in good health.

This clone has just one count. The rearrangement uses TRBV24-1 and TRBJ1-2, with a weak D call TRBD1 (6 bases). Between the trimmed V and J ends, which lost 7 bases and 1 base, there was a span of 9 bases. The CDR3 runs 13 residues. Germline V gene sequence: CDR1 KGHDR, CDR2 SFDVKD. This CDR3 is CATSEDSNYGYTF. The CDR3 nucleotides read TGTGCCACCAGCGAGGACAGTAACTATGGCTACACCTTC.

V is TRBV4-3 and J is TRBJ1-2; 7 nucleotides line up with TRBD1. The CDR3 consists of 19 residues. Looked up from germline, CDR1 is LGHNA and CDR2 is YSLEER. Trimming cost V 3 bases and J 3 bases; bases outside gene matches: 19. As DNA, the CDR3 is TGCGCCAGCAGCCACCTACTGGGGACAGCAAGCCCCAGGTACTATGGCTACACCTTC. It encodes CASSHLLGTASPRYYGYTF.

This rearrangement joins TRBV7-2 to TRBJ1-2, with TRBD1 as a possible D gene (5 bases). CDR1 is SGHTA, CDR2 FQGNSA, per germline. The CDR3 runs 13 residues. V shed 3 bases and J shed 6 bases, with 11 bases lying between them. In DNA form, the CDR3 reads TGTGCCAGCAGCTTGCAGGGATGGGATGGCTACACCTTC. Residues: CASSLQGWDGYTF. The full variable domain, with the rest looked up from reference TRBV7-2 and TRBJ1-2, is GAGVSQSPSNKVTEKGKDVELRCDPISGHTALYWYRQSLGQGLEFLIYFQGNSAPDKSGLPSDRFSAERTGGSVSTLTIQRTQQEDSAVYLCASSLQGWDGYTFGSGTRLTVV.

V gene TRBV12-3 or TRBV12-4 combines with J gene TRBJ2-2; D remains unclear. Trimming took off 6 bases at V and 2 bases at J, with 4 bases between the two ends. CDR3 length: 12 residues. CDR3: CASRLNTGELFF. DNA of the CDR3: TGTGCCAGCAGACTCAACACCGGGGAGCTGTTTTTT.

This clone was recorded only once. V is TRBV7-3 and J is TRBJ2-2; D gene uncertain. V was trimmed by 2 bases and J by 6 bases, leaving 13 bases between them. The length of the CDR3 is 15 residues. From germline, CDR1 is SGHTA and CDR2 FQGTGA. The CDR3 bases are TGTGCCAGCAGCTTAGGTCTAGGGTACTCCGGGGAGCTGTTTTTT. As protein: CASSLGLGYSGELFF. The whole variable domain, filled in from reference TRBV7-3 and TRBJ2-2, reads GAGVSQTPSNKVTEKGKYVELRCDPISGHTALYWYRQSLGQGPEFLIYFQGTGAADDSGLPNDRFFAVRPEGSVSTLKIQRTERGDSAVYLCASSLGLGYSGELFFGEGSRLTVL.

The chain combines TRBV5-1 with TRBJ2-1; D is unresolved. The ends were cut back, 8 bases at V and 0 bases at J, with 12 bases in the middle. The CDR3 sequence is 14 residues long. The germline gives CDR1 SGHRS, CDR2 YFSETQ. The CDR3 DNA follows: TGCGCCAGTGGGGTCGAGAGCTCCTACAATGAGCAGTTCTTC. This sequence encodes CASGVESSYNEQFF.

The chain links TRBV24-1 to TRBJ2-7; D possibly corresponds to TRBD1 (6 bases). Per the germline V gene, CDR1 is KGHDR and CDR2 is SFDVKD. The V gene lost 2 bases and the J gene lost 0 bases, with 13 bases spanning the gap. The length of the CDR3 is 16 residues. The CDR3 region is CATSDSQGIGSYEQYF. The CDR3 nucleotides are TGTGCCACCAGTGATTCTCAGGGGATCGGCTCCTACGAGCAGTACTTC.

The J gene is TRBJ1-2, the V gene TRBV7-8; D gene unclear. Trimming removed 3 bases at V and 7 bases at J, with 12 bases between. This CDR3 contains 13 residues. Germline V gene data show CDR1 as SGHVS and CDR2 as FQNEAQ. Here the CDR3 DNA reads TGTGCCAGCAGCTTCGGGCTCGAAGGTGGCTACACCTTC. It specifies CASSFGLEGGYTF.

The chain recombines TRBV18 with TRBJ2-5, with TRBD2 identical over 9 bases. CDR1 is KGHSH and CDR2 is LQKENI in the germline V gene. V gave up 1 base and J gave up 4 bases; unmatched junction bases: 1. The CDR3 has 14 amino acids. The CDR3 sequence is CASSPLAGAETQYF. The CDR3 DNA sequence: TGTGCCAGCTCACCACTAGCGGGGGCAGAGACCCAGTACTTC. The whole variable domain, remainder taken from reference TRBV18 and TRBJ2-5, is NAGVMQNPRHLVRRRGQEARLRCSPMKGHSHVYWYRQLPEEGLKFMVYLQKENIIDESGMPKERFSAEFPKEGPSILRIQQVVRGDSAAYFCASSPLAGAETQYFGPGTRLLVL.

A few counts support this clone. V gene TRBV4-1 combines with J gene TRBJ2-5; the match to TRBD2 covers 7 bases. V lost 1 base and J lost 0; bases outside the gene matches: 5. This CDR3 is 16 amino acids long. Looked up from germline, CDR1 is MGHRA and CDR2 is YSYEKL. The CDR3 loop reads CASSQGTRRYQETQYF. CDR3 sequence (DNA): TGCGCCAGCAGCCAAGGGACTAGGAGGTACCAAGAGACCCAGTACTTC.

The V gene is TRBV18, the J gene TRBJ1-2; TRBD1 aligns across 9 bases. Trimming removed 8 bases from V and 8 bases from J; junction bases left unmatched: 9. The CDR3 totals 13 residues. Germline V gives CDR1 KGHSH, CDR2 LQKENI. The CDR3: CASAGTGFGGYTF. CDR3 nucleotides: TGTGCCAGCGCCGGGACAGGGTTTGGGGGCTACACCTTC.

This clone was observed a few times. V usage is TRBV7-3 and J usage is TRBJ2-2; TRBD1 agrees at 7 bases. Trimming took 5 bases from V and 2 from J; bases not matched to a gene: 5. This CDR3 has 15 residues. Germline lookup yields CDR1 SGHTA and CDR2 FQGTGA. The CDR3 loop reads CASSRTGDNTGELFF. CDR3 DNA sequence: TGTGCCAGCAGCCGGACAGGTGATAACACCGGGGAGCTGTTTTTT.

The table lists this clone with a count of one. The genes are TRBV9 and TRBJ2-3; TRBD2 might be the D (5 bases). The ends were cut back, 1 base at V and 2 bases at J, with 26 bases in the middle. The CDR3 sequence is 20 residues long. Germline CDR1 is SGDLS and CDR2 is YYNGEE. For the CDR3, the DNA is TGTGCCAGCAGCGTATCTAATGGGAGAGGCCCACTCGGCTTCACAGATACGCAGTATTTT. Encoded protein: CASSVSNGRGPLGFTDTQYF. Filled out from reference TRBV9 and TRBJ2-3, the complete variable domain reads DSGVTQTPKHLITATGQRVTLRCSPRSGDLSVYWYQQSLDQGLQFLIQYYNGEERAKGNILERFSAQQFPDLHSELNLSSLELGDSALYFCASSVSNGRGPLGFTDTQYFGPGTRLTVL.

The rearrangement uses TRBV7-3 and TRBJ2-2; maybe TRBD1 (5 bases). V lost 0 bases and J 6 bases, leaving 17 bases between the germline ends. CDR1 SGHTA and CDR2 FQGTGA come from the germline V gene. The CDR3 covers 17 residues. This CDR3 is CASSLTFDSGSSGELFF. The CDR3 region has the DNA TGTGCCAGCAGCTTAACTTTCGACAGTGGTAGTTCCGGGGAGCTGTTTTTT.

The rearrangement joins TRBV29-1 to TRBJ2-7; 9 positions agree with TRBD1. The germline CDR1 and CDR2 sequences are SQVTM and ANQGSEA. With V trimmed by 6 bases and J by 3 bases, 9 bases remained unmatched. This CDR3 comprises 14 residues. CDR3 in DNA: TGCAGCGTGGAGACCCCGGGACAGGGCTACGAGCAGTACTTC. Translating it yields CSVETPGQGYEQYF.

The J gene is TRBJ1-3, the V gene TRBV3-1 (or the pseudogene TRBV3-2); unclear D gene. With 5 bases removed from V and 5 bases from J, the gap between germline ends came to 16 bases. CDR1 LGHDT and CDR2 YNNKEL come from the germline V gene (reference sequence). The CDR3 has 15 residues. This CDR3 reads CASSFRQAPRNTIYF. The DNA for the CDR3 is TGTGCCAGCAGCTTCCGTCAAGCACCCAGAAACACCATATATTTT.

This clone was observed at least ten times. CDR3 coding DNA: TGTGCCAGCAGTTTAACGAGGCTAGCGGGCACAGGGGCTAGGGGCTACGAGCAGTACTTC. Its translation: CASSLTRLAGTGARGYEQYF. The chain has TRBV27 and TRBJ2-7; possible D gene TRBD2, 8 bases. V was cut by 2 bases and J by 3 bases, with 29 bases left in between. This CDR3 is 20 amino acids long. Germline CDR1 is MNHEY and CDR2 is SMNVEV (reference sequence).

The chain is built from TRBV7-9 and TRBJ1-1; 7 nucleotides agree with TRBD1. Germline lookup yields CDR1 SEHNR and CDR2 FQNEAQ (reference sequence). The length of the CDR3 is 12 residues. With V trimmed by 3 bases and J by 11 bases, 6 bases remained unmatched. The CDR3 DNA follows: TGTGCCAGCAGCTTCGGACAGGTTCGGGCTTTCTTT. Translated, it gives CASSFGQVRAFF.

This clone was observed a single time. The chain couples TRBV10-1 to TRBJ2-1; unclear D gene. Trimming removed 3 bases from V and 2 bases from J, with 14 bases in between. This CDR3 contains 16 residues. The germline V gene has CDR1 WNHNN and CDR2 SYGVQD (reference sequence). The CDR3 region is CASSDSSGMAYNEQFF. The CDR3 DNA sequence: TGCGCCAGCAGTGACTCATCTGGGATGGCCTACAATGAGCAGTTCTTC.

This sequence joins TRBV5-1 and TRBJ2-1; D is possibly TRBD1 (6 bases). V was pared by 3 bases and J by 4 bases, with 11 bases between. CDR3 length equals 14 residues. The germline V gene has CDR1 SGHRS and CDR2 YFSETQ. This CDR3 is CASSSGTSYNEQFF. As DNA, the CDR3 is TGCGCCAGCAGCTCCGGGACAAGTTACAATGAGCAGTTCTTC.

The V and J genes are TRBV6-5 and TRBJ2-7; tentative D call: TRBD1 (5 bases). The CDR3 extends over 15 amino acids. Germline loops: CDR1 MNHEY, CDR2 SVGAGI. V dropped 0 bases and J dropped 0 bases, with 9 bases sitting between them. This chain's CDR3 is CASSYSSGASYEQYF. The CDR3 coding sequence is TGTGCCAGCAGTTACTCGAGTGGGGCCTCCTACGAGCAGTACTTC.

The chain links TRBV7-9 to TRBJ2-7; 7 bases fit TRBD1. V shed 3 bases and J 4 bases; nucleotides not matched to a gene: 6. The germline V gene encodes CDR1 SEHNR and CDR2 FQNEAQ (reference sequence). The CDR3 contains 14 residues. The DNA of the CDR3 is TGTGCCAGCAGCTTGGACGGACAGGCATACGAGCAGTACTTC. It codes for CASSLDGQAYEQYF.